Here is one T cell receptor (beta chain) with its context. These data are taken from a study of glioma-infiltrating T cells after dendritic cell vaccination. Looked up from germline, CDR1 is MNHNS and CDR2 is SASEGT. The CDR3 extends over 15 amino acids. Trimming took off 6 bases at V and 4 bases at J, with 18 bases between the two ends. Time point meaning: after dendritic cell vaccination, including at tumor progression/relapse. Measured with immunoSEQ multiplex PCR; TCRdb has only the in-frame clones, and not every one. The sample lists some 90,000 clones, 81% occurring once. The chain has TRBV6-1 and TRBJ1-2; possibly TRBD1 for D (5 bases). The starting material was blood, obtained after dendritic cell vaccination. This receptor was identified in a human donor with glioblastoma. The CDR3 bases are TGTGCCAGCAGAGGACCGACGGAGGGGAGCTATGGCTACACCTTC. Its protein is CASRGPTEGSYGYTF.